The 8 T cell receptor beta chains listed next were all sequenced from one sample in a study of T-cell memory formation after mild COVID-19 (dated by TCRdb to about 2021). Library construction relied on 5' RACE. TCRdb lists the instrument as Illumina NovaSeq 6000. In-frame beta chains were kept once TCRdb had trimmed the public reads at Q25 with fastp and called clones with MiXCR. Rows with one shared CDR3 protein collapse into an entry with the most common genes and DNA. Within this sample are hundreds of thousands of distinct CDR3 sequences, with roughly 8% of them counted one time only. The top ten clones comprise under 25% of the sample. The source material was PBMCs or a T cell subset sorted from them (not recorded which). The receptors originated from a man aged 18 to 30 who had mild COVID-19 (a few samples of this study predate the infection). The sample titles of this study are shuffled in the database, so cell type and time point are left out; the donor was told from shared clones.

This clonotype was observed a few times. This chain connects TRBV11-2 to TRBJ2-4; tentative D call: TRBD2 (5 bases). V lost 2 bases, J lost 3 bases, and 8 bases lay in between. The CDR3 has 14 residues. Germline V gene data show CDR1 as SGHAT and CDR2 as FQNNGV. The CDR3, as DNA: TGTGCCAGCAGCTTAATCGGGGACAAAAACATTCAGTACTTC. Protein sequence: CASSLIGDKNIQYF.

The sample holds many counts of this clonotype. This chain joins TRBV7-2 and TRBJ2-4; TRBD1 might be the D (5 bases). Per germline, CDR1 SGHTA and CDR2 FQGNSA. V was pared by 3 bases and J by 6 bases, with 9 bases between. The CDR3 length is 13 residues. The DNA for the CDR3 is TGTGCCAGCAGCTTGGGGCCACTAAACATTCAGTACTTC. Translation gives CASSLGPLNIQYF.

This clonotype was recorded a few times. CDR3 region: CASSLGDRETAEQYF. CDR3 nucleotides: TGCGCCAGCAGCTTAGGGGACAGGGAGACCGCCGAGCAGTACTTC. The rearrangement links TRBV5-1 to TRBJ2-7; 9 positions match TRBD1. The V segment lost 2 bases and the J segment 6 bases; nucleotides outside the gene matches: 9. This CDR3 comprises 15 residues. CDR1 is SGHRS, CDR2 YFSETQ, per germline. Combining the CDR3 with reference TRBV5-1 and TRBJ2-7 gives the whole variable domain KAGVTQTPRYLIKTRGQQVTLSCSPISGHRSVSWYQQTPGQGLQFLFEYFSETQRNKGNFPGRFSGRQFSNSRSEMNVSTLELGDSALYLCASSLGDRETAEQYFGPGTRLTVT.

This clonotype was seen a few times. The chain recombines TRBV12-3 or TRBV12-4 with TRBJ2-7, with D perhaps TRBD1 or TRBD2 (6 bases each). Trimming stripped 7 bases from V and 4 bases from J, with 14 bases between. The CDR3 is 13 amino acids. This CDR3 reads CASTLGGGYEQYF. CDR3 DNA sequence: TGTGCCAGCACTCTCGGAGGGGGTTACGAGCAGTACTTC.

This clonotype was detected many times. The chain carries TRBV5-6 and TRBJ2-3, with a possible D match to TRBD2 (5 bases). CDR1 and CDR2 (germline): SGHDT, YYEEEE. This CDR3 contains 18 residues. V lost 0 bases, J lost 1 base, and 18 bases lay in between. The DNA of the CDR3 is TGTGCCAGCAGCTTGGGTCCCCCCGAGGACTGGGGCACAGATACGCAGTATTTT. It translates to CASSLGPPEDWGTDTQYF.

J is TRBJ2-6 and V is TRBV5-8; D not resolved. The CDR3 has 15 residues. The germline gives CDR1 SGHTS, CDR2 YDEGEE. V lost 5 bases to trimming and J lost 4 bases, with 13 bases between them. The CDR3 sequence is CASSKRGAGANVLTF. The CDR3 DNA follows: TGTGCCAGCAGTAAACGTGGAGCCGGGGCCAACGTCCTGACTTTC.

This clonotype was recorded at least ten times. The V call is TRBV5-6, the J call TRBJ2-3; D remains ambiguous. The germline V and J ends were trimmed by 1 base and 3 bases, with 12 bases remaining between them. The CDR3 is made up of 15 amino acids. Germline CDR1 SGHDT, CDR2 YYEEEE. CDR3 sequence reads: CASSLPADWTDTQYF. In DNA form, the CDR3 reads TGTGCCAGCAGCTTGCCGGCTGACTGGACAGATACGCAGTATTTT.

This chain links TRBV12-3 or TRBV12-4 with TRBJ1-2; possibly TRBD1 for D (5 bases). V gave up 5 bases and J gave up 8 bases, with 15 bases separating them. The CDR3 runs to 13 residues. CDR3 region: CASSLLGQRGYTF. CDR3 nucleotides: TGTGCCAGCAGTCTCCTGGGGCAGAGAGGCTACACCTTC.